What follows is one T cell receptor (beta chain) and its context. Many counts were recorded for this clonotype. This clone's antigen is unknown. The input lacks base qualities; no much larger clone sits a single base away. Reading from cysteine to phenylalanine, the CDR3 counts 13 amino acids. Just the 39-base CDR3 DNA is kept, in frame starting at base 1. From the germline V gene, CDR1 is LGHNA and CDR2 is YNFKEQ. The junction shows trimming of 0 bases on V and 6 bases on J, plus 6 bases between the germline ends. This sample stems from a study of Graves' ophthalmopathy and Graves' hyperthyroidism (dated by TCRdb to the late 2010s). About the full investigation: Peripheral blood was collected before any treatment was given, at the time of initial diagnosis. To explore V-J signatures that distinguish ophthalmopathy from hyperthyroidism, a discovery set of roughly 98 patients was enrolled, made up of approximately 45 with ophthalmopathy and around 60 with stable hyperthyroidism. The approximately 98 discovery patients were randomly divided into training and test sets at a 7:3 ratio. An independent validation cohort comprised roughly 20 hyperthyroidism patients and 17 patients who later progressed from hyperthyroidism to ophthalmopathy. In total, around 140 blood samples were TCR-sequenced: approximately 42 ophthalmopathy, roughly 77 hyperthyroidism and about 17 hyperthyroidism-to-ophthalmopathy patients. After sampling, hyperthyroidism patients received methimazole starting at 30 mg daily, and ophthalmopathy patients received high-dose intravenous methylprednisolone. TCR beta repertoire signatures were used to distinguish Graves' ophthalmopathy from Graves' hyperthyroidism and to predict progression to ophthalmopathy. In over 5 hyperthyroidism patients, the T-cell repertoires found in thyroid tissue were compared with those found in blood. Paper-wide results and their limitations: Sample size was not predetermined statistically, and investigators were not blinded to group allocation. In cross-validation, the 13-signature model distinguished ophthalmopathy from stable hyperthyroidism with less than 90% sensitivity and around 81% specificity, while in the test set the corresponding values were around 79% and 71%. Most expanded thyroid clonotypes with a frequency above 0.001 also appeared in blood, which suggests that blood repertoires may reflect the immune response in the thyroid. In validation, the model predicted ophthalmopathy progression with 55% to 71% sensitivity and about 77% specificity; more than ten predicted patients were CT-confirmed with GO in a median of around 6 months.

For repertoire sequencing, the TCR beta CDR3 regions were amplified from RNA transcripts. HTBI primers and the Qiagen OneStep RT-PCR kit were used in a first-round RT-PCR, which was followed by a second-round multiplex PCR, size selection and purification. The libraries underwent paired-end sequencing with 100 bp reads on an Illumina HiSeq2000. In the paper's pipeline: Reads were processed with SOAPnuke, discarding reads with adapters, uncalled bases, mean Phred below 15, or no exact constant-primer or identifier match. High-quality paired reads were merged with COPE v1.2.5. Each unique nucleotide sequence was defined as a clonotype, and clonotypes were aligned to IMGT TRB V, D and J references with MiTCR v1.1. Only V-J combinations with frequency above 0.0001 were analysed, covering around 99% of repertoires. A TCR clonal expansion and chaos score per V-J combination was defined as the ratio of F50 clonal expansion to chaos observed in the TCRdist matrix. Welch's t-statistics and random forest were used to narrow the features down to about a dozen V-J combinations, which were then fed into a naive Bayes classifier. The Morisita-Horn index was used to measure how similar the thyroid and blood repertoires were. TCRdb took the public reads, trimmed them with fastp at Q25, ran MiXCR for clone calling and kept in-frame beta chains. Duplicate CDR3 protein sequences are folded into a single record with the most common DNA and genes. The V and J calls follow TCRdb's processing rather than the paper's. The sample table lists just over 400,000 distinct CDR3 sequences, around a fifth of them with a count of one. The top ten constitute roughly 3% of the sample.

Hyperthyroidism was considered stable if no progression to ophthalmopathy occurred within 18 months of follow-up. Hyperthyroidism patients were newly diagnosed, with disease duration under 2 months, and aged 18 to 65 years. Patients with other autoimmune diseases, uncontrolled infections, pregnancy or lactation were excluded from the study. Clinical symptoms, serum thyroxine, TRAb, thyroid ultrasound and orbital computed tomography formed the basis of the diagnosis. Ficoll-Paque density gradient centrifugation was used to isolate PBMCs from approximately 10 ml of fresh peripheral blood. Trizol reagent was used to extract the total RNA, and its quality was then checked on an Agilent 2100 Bioanalyzer.

The receptor was derived from a woman aged 18-29 years with stable Graves' hyperthyroidism. Donor details come from another sample of the same person, matched by shared clones. The sample was peripheral blood. Recombination connected TRBV4-2 to TRBJ1-5, with the D segment identity uncertain. The CDR3 reads CASSQDLPQPQHF. The bases are TGTGCCAGCAGCCAAGATCTGCCTCAGCCCCAGCATTTT.